This record looks at one T cell receptor (beta chain) sequence and its context. Antigen: not known. The second PCR ran roughly 7 to 12 cycles with a sample-barcoded 5' primer and J-beta primers. MiXCR, run by TCRdb on the 5' RACE reads, gives a single entry per CDR3 protein. The data contain about 760,000 distinct CDR3 sequences, roughly 50% of them singletons. This sample is drawn from a study of blood T cells in healthy people across ages. As for the study in general: Capture by template switching was about one barcoded beta molecule per two T cells. General observations from the study: Per million T cells, the diversity of TCR beta decreased roughly linearly as age advanced. Estimated diversity, derived from one million T cells, was regarded as an underestimate.

The ends lost 6 bases at V and 4 bases at J; junction bases unmatched: 9. The CDR3 loop spans 15 amino acids. From germline, CDR1 is MDHEN and CDR2 SYDVKM. Sequenced sample: blood. The chain employs TRBV28 and TRBJ2-5; 9 bases fit TRBD1. The origin of this receptor is a middle-aged man in good health. CDR3: CASRPPGQGRETQYF. In DNA, the CDR3 is TGTGCCAGCAGACCCCCGGGACAGGGTCGAGAGACCCAGTACTTC.